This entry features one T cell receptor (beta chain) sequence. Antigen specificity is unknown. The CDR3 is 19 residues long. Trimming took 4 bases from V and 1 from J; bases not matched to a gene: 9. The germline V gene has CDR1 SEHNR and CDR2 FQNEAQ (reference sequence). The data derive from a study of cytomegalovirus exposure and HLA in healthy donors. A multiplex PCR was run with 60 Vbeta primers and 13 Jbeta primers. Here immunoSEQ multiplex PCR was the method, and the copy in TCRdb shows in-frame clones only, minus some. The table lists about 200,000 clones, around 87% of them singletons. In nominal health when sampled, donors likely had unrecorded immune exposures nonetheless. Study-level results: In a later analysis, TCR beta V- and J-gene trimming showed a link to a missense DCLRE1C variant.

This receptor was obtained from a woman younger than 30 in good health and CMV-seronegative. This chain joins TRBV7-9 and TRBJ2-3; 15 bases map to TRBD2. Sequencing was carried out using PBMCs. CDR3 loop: CASSWPRTSGRVGTDTQYF. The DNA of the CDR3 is TGTGCCAGCAGCTGGCCTCGGACTAGCGGGAGGGTAGGCACAGATACGCAGTATTTT.